This T cell receptor beta chain is drawn from a study of T cells after yellow fever vaccination. Study overall: Preparation used SMART-Seq v4 Ultra Low Input for the low-cell-number fractions.

V was pared by 0 bases and J by 5 bases, with 14 bases between. The CDR3 extends over 16 amino acids. CDR1 is LNHDA and CDR2 is SQIVND in the germline V gene (reference sequence). General study results and limits: Among primary-vaccination clones, most reappeared after the booster, at 95% to 96% for CD4 and roughly 88% for CD8.

As to this clonotype: As yet, its antigen is unknown.

Conversion of TCR transcripts into cDNA relied on 5'RACE template switching, which added a universal primer site and UMIs. TCRdb ran MiXCR on the 5' RACE reads and lists one entry per CDR3 protein. The sample yields under 300,000 distinct CDR3 sequences, about 7% seen once. Specimen: CD4+ T cells sorted from PBMCs, collected 15 days after the yellow fever booster vaccination. The genes are TRBV19 and TRBJ2-1, with a possible D match to TRBD2 (6 bases). The clonotype was recovered from a man younger than 40 who received the YFV17D yellow fever vaccine. The CDR3 region is CASSIDFLGGNNEQFF. The CDR3 DNA is TGTGCCAGTAGTATAGATTTCCTCGGCGGGAACAATGAGCAGTTCTTC. Filled out from reference TRBV19 and TRBJ2-1, the complete variable domain reads DGGITQSPKYLFRKEGQNVTLSCEQNLNHDAMYWYRQDPGQGLRLIYYSQIVNDFQKGDIAEGYSVSREKKESFPLTVTSAQKNPTAFYLCASSIDFLGGNNEQFFGPGTRLTVL.